What follows are 2 T cell receptor beta chains derived from one specimen sequenced in a study of blood T cells in healthy people across ages. The use of a sample-barcoded 5' primer and a J-beta primer mix characterized a second PCR of about 6 to 11 cycles. TCRdb fed the 5' RACE reads into MiXCR, producing one record per CDR3 protein. Here the sample spans 1.2 million to 1.5 million distinct CDR3 sequences, approximately 59% being singletons. Sequenced: blood. These TCRs come from a man aged 18 to 35 in good health.

This rearrangement joins TRBV4-3 to TRBJ1-2; D not resolved. V lost 0 bases, J lost 4 bases, and 12 bases lay in between. The CDR3 is 15 amino acids. Germline CDR1 is LGHNA and CDR2 is YSLEER. The CDR3 coding sequence is TGCGCCAGCAGCCAAGATTCAGCAGTGAGCTATGGCTACACCTTC. This translates into CASSQDSAVSYGYTF.

V and J are TRBV15 and TRBJ2-5; either TRBD1 or TRBD2 may fit D (5 bases each). This CDR3 has 15 residues. The germline V and J ends were trimmed by 0 bases and 7 bases, with 15 bases remaining between them. Germline V gene sequence: CDR1 LNHNV, CDR2 YYDKDF (reference sequence). This chain's CDR3 is CATSRDVGTGLTQYF. CDR3 sequence (DNA): TGTGCCACCAGCAGAGATGTTGGGACCGGGCTGACCCAGTACTTC.